The 18 T cell receptor beta chains listed next were all sequenced from one sample in a study of T cell changes during pregnancy in multiple sclerosis. Repertoires were generated with immunoSEQ multiplex PCR, while TCRdb's copy carries only in-frame clones and drops some. Here the sample spans tens of thousands of clones, roughly 90% being singletons. The starting material was peripheral blood, obtained before pregnancy. The receptors come from a female donor with multiple sclerosis, enrolled in a pregnancy study.

CDR3 in amino acids: CASSPSQDTGELFF. In DNA, the CDR3 is TGTGCCAGCAGTCCCTCCCAGGACACCGGGGAGCTGTTTTTT. The J gene is TRBJ2-2, the V gene TRBV6-4; no clear D gene. Trimming removed 5 bases from V and 3 bases from J, with 10 bases in between. The CDR3 consists of 14 residues. Per germline, CDR1 MRHNA and CDR2 SNTAGT.

This chain links TRBV5-1 with TRBJ1-2; weak D call: TRBD1 (5 bases). With 4 bases removed from V and 0 bases from J, the gap between germline ends came to 16 bases. The CDR3 has 16 amino acids. CDR1 and CDR2 (germline): SGHRS, YFSETQ. In DNA form, the CDR3 reads TGCGCCAGCAGCCCCCCCCCAGGACAAGCTAACTATGGCTACACCTTC. This encodes CASSPPPGQANYGYTF.

The V and J genes are TRBV6-5 and TRBJ1-1; the D gene is possibly TRBD1 (5 bases). From germline, CDR1 is MNHEY and CDR2 SVGAGI. The length of the CDR3 is 12 residues. V lost 6 bases to trimming and J lost 5 bases, with 10 bases between them. Here the CDR3 reads CASRRGETEAFF. For the CDR3, the DNA is TGTGCCAGCAGGCGGGGGGAGACTGAAGCTTTCTTT.

The chain carries TRBV11-3 and TRBJ1-2, with 8 bases matching TRBD1. This CDR3 comprises 17 residues. V shed 0 bases, J shed 0 bases, and the junction held 6 bases outside the gene matches. Germline CDR1 is SGHNT and CDR2 is YENEEA. The CDR3 region is CASSLDRGTGPNYGYTF. CDR3 in DNA: TGTGCCAGCAGCTTAGACAGGGGGACAGGACCTAACTATGGCTACACCTTC.

This chain connects TRBV10-2 to TRBJ1-1; 8 bases are shared with TRBD1. Germline assignment: CDR1 WSHSY and CDR2 SAAADI. J gave up 4 bases and V 6 bases, and 7 bases lay outside the gene matches. This CDR3 is built from 14 residues. The CDR3 nucleotides are TGCGCCAGCAGAAGTTTAACAGGGGGCACTGAAGCTTTCTTT. Translating gives CASRSLTGGTEAFF.

This CDR3 is CASSQDSSNQPQHF. CDR3 DNA sequence: TGTGCCAGCAGCCAAGACAGCAGCAATCAGCCCCAGCATTTT. The chain combines TRBV28 with TRBJ1-5; possible D gene TRBD1, 5 bases. This CDR3 region has 14 residues. V gave up 6 bases and J gave up 1 base, with 10 bases separating them. The V gene's germline CDR1 is MDHEN and CDR2 SYDVKM. Combining the CDR3 with reference TRBV28 and TRBJ1-5 gives the whole variable domain DVKVTQSSRYLVKRTGEKVFLECVQDMDHENMFWYRQDPGLGLRLIYFSYDVKMKEKGDIPEGYSVSREKKERFSLILESASTNQTSMYLCASSQDSSNQPQHFGDGTRLSIL.

The rearrangement joins TRBV4-1 to TRBJ1-3, with D tentatively TRBD1 (5 bases). This CDR3 is built from 15 residues. Germline V gene sequence: CDR1 MGHRA, CDR2 YSYEKL. V was pared by 8 bases and J by 8 bases, with 22 bases between. This CDR3 reads CASGLQGQDDDTIYF. The CDR3 nucleotides read TGCGCCAGCGGTCTCCAGGGCCAAGACGACGACACCATATATTTT.

The chain couples TRBV5-1 to TRBJ2-2; 8 bases map to TRBD2. The CDR3 runs to 15 residues. The junction had 3 bases not matched to a gene; V was cut back by 0 bases and J by 5 bases. CDR1 SGHRS and CDR2 YFSETQ come from the germline V gene. The CDR3 sequence: CASSLVGGGTGELFF. The CDR3, as DNA: TGCGCCAGCAGCTTGGTCGGCGGGGGGACCGGGGAGCTGTTTTTT. The full variable domain, rest sourced from reference TRBV5-1 and TRBJ2-2, is KAGVTQTPRYLIKTRGQQVTLSCSPISGHRSVSWYQQTPGQGLQFLFEYFSETQRNKGNFPGRFSGRQFSNSRSEMNVSTLELGDSALYLCASSLVGGGTGELFFGEGSRLTVL.

V is TRBV6-1 and J is TRBJ2-5; no firm D call. The CDR3 is made up of 13 amino acids. The V end was cut by 3 bases, the J end by 9 bases, with 14 bases between. CDR1 is MNHNS, CDR2 SASEGT, per germline. In nucleotides, the CDR3 is TGTGCCAGCAGTGAGGGCAGCCATTTCGCCCAGTACTTC. Encoded protein: CASSEGSHFAQYF.

The chain has TRBV6-4 and TRBJ2-3, with TRBD2 identical over 8 bases. The ends lost 5 bases at V and 0 bases at J; junction bases unmatched: 4. This CDR3 has 15 residues. The germline CDR1 and CDR2 sequences are MRHNA and SNTAGT. CDR3 sequence reads: CASSSSGSSTDTQYF. CDR3 nucleotide sequence: TGTGCCAGCAGTTCTAGCGGGTCTAGCACAGATACGCAGTATTTT.

The chain employs TRBV30 and TRBJ2-7, with TRBD1 matching over 10 bases. The germline CDR1 and CDR2 sequences are GTSNPN and SVGIG (reference sequence). With 1 base clipped from V and 7 bases from J, the junction kept 7 bases outside the gene matches. This CDR3 has 14 amino acids. CDR3 in DNA: TGTGCCTGGAGTGCCCTCCGGACAGGGGGGGAGCAGTACTTC. It is translated as CAWSALRTGGEQYF. The variable domain in full, with the rest retrieved from reference TRBV30 and TRBJ2-7, is SQTIHQWPATLVQPVGSPLSLECTVEGTSNPNLYWYRQAAGRGLQLLFYSVGIGQISSEVPQNLSASRPQDRQFILSSKKLLLSDSGFYLCAWSALRTGGEQYFGPGTRLTVT.

The V gene is TRBV5-5, the J gene TRBJ1-1; D possibly corresponds to TRBD1 (5 bases). CDR3 length: 14 residues. Trimming removed 4 bases from V and 5 bases from J, with 15 bases in between. Germline CDR1 is SGHKS and CDR2 is YYEKEE (reference sequence). The CDR3, as DNA: TGTGCCAGCAGCGGGGGGGGGAGTTTAACTGAAGCTTTCTTT. Amino acids: CASSGGGSLTEAFF.

In this sample, this clone turned up once. The V call is TRBV15, the J call TRBJ2-7; D perhaps matches TRBD1 (5 bases). V was shortened by 4 bases and J by 6 bases, with 13 bases between the two germline ends. The CDR3 consists of 13 residues. Germline assignment: CDR1 LNHNV and CDR2 YYDKDF (reference sequence). The CDR3 loop is CATSIRRGGEQYF. CDR3 sequence (DNA): TGTGCCACCAGCATAAGAAGGGGTGGCGAGCAGTACTTC.

The gene calls are TRBV10-3 and TRBJ2-3; 9 bases line up with TRBD2. With 11 bases clipped from V and 6 bases from J, the junction kept 9 bases outside the gene matches. The CDR3 loop spans 13 amino acids. Germline values: CDR1 ENHRY, CDR2 SYGVKD. The CDR3: CAAGGGASDTQYF. The CDR3 DNA follows: TGTGCCGCTGGCGGGGGGGCATCGGATACGCAGTATTTT.

This clone was detected only once. V is TRBV6-6 and J is TRBJ1-2; 7 bases are shared with TRBD1. The CDR3 extends over 15 amino acids. Trimming at V came to 2 bases and at J to 7 bases, leaving 10 bases not matched to a gene. CDR1 is MNHNY and CDR2 is SVGAGI in the germline V gene (reference sequence). This chain's CDR3 is CASSYNQGGSVGYTF. For the CDR3, the DNA is TGTGCCAGCAGTTACAACCAGGGGGGCTCCGTTGGCTACACCTTC.

The chain combines TRBV10-3 with TRBJ2-7; 8 bases match TRBD1. Germline loops: CDR1 ENHRY, CDR2 SYGVKD. This CDR3 comprises 13 residues. J gave up 7 bases and V 6 bases, and 8 bases lay outside the gene matches. CDR3 in DNA: TGTGCCATCAGGACGGACAGGGCTTGGGAGCAGTACTTC. Translating gives CAIRTDRAWEQYF.

This chain connects TRBV25-1 to TRBJ2-3, with a tentative D call TRBD1 (5 bases). Germline lookup yields CDR1 MGHDK and CDR2 SYGVNS. The V and J ends lost 8 bases and 3 bases respectively, with 12 bases between them. CDR3 size: 13 residues. CDR3 protein: CASAHTGTDTQYF. DNA of the CDR3: TGTGCCAGCGCCCATACAGGTACAGATACGCAGTATTTT. Looking up the rest from reference TRBV25-1 and TRBJ2-3 gives the full variable domain: EADIYQTPRYLVIGTGKKITLECSQTMGHDKMYWYQQDPGMELHLIHYSYGVNSTEKGDLSSESTVSRIRTEHFPLTLESARPSHTSQYLCASAHTGTDTQYFGPGTRLTVL.

V and J are TRBV25-1 and TRBJ1-1; D is unresolved. V lost 2 bases, J lost 5 bases, and 12 bases lay in between. Germline lookup yields CDR1 MGHDK and CDR2 SYGVNS. This CDR3 comprises 14 residues. The CDR3 DNA is TGTGCCAGCAGTGAACCCGGGCCGGGGACTGAAGCTTTCTTT. This gives the protein CASSEPGPGTEAFF.